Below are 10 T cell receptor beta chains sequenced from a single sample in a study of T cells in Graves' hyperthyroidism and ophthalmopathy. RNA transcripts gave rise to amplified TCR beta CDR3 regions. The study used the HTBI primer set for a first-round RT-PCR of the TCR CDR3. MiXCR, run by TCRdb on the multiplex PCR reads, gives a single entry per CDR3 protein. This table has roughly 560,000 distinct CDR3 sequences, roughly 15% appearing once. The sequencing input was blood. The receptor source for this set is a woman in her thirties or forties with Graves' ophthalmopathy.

In DNA, the CDR3 is TGTGCCAGCAGTTTCAATGTGGGGACAGGGGGATCGGGCAATCAGCCCCAGCATTTT. Residues: CASSFNVGTGGSGNQPQHF. This chain links TRBV28 with TRBJ1-5, with 11 bases identical to TRBD1. J gave up 2 bases and V 3 bases, and 12 bases lay outside the gene matches. The CDR3 consists of 19 residues. Per the germline V gene, CDR1 is MDHEN and CDR2 is SYDVKM.

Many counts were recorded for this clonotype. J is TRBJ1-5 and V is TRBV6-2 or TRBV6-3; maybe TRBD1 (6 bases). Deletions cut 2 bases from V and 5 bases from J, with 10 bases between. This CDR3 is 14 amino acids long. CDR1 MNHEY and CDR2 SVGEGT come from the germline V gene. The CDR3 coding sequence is TGTGCCAGCAGTTACGTCAGGGGTGATCAGCCCCAGCATTTT. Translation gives CASSYVRGDQPQHF.

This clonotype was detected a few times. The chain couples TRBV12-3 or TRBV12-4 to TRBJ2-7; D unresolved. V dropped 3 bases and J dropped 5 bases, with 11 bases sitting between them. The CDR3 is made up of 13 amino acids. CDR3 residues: CASSLTITHEQYF. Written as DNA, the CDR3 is TGTGCCAGCAGTTTGACAATAACCCACGAGCAGTACTTC.

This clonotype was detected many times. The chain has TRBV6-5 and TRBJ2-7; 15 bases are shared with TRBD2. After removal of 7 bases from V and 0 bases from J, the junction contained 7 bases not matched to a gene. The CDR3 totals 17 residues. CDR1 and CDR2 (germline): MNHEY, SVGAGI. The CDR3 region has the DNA TGTGCCAGCACCGGGACTAGCGGGAGGCCCCGCTCCTACGAGCAGTACTTC. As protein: CASTGTSGRPRSYEQYF.

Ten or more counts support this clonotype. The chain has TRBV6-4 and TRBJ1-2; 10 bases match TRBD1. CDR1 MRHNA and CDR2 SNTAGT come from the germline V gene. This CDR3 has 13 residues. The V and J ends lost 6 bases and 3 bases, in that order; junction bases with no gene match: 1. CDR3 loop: CASRGQGHYGYTF. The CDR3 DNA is TGTGCCAGCAGGGGACAGGGGCACTATGGCTACACCTTC.

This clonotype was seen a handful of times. As DNA, the CDR3 is TGCAGTGCAGAGGGACTAGCGGGAGTTAACACCGGGGAGCTGTTTTTT. Its translation: CSAEGLAGVNTGELFF. The V and J genes are TRBV20-1 and TRBJ2-2; 14 bases align to TRBD2. CDR3 length equals 16 residues. The germline V gene has CDR1 DFQATT and CDR2 SNEGSKA (reference sequence). V trimming: 6 bases; J trimming: 2 bases; junction bases outside the gene matches: 5.

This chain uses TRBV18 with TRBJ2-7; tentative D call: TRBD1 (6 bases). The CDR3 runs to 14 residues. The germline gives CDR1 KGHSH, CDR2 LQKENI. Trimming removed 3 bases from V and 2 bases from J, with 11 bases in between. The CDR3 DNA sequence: TGTGCCAGCTCACCCACAGGGCCCCCCTACGAGCAGTACTTC. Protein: CASSPTGPPYEQYF.

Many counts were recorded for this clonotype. The CDR3 loop is CASCFSARYEQYF. Written as DNA, the CDR3 is TGTGCCAGCTGCTTCTCAGCCCGCTACGAGCAGTACTTC. This chain joins TRBV6-2 or TRBV6-3 and TRBJ2-7; D is undetermined. CDR1 and CDR2 (germline): MNHEY, SVGEGT. This CDR3 region has 13 residues. Trimming left V 8 bases short and J 3 bases short, with 14 bases between.

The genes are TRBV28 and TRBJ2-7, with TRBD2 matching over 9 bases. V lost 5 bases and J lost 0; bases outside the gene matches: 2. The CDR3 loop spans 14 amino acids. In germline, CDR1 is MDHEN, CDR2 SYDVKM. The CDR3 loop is CASSSGRRSYEQYF. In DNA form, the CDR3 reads TGTGCCAGCAGTAGCGGGAGGCGCTCCTACGAGCAGTACTTC.

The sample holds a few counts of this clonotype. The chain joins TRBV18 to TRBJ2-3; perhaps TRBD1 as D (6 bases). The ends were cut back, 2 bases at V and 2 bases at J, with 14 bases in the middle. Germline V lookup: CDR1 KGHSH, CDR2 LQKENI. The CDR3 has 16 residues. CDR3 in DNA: TGTGCCAGCTCACCAGAGGAACAGGGTTACACAGATACGCAGTATTTT. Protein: CASSPEEQGYTDTQYF.